This T cell receptor beta chain comes out of a study of T cells in Graves' hyperthyroidism and ophthalmopathy. Lactation, pregnancy, other autoimmune disease or uncontrolled infection led to exclusion of patients. Whole-study findings and limits: Researchers found most expanded thyroid clonotypes above 0.001 in blood as well.

The CDR3 totals 17 residues. V lost 5 bases and J lost 2, with 20 bases in between. CDR1 and CDR2 (germline): LNHDA, SQIVND (reference sequence). There are many counts of this clonotype. Its cognate antigen is unknown. TCR beta CDR3 region amplification was performed from RNA transcripts. The HTBI primer set was used in a first-round RT-PCR of the TCR CDR3. From the multiplex PCR reads, TCRdb called clonotypes with MiXCR, one entry per CDR3 protein. The sample consists of fewer than 450,000 distinct CDR3 sequences, about 15% of them appearing once. Source material: blood. The rearrangement joins TRBV19 to TRBJ2-3, with D possibly matching TRBD2 (6 bases). This receptor was identified in a woman younger than 45 with Graves' hyperthyroidism that later progressed to Graves' ophthalmopathy. The CDR3: CASSPRWGGINTDTQYF. The CDR3, as DNA: TGTGCCAGTAGTCCCCGTTGGGGAGGCATCAACACAGATACGCAGTATTTT.